This entry lists 26 T cell receptor beta chains sequenced from one sample in a study of tumor and adjacent non-tumor tissue in lung cancer. RNA was extracted from bulk tissue without any cell sorting. More than 3 cm separated this lung sample from the edge of the tumor. A modified ARM-PCR protocol with three rounds of nested PCR amplified TCRbeta. TCRdb reprocessed the multiplex PCR reads with MiXCR, giving one entry per CDR3 protein. The sample lists 100,000 or so distinct CDR3 sequences; more than 55% were seen once. Sequenced: distant non-tumor lung tissue. These receptors were obtained from a man aged 25-45 years with non-small cell lung cancer.

Only a few counts were recorded for this clonotype. With a much larger clone just one base away, this may be a read error. The chain carries TRBV20-1 and TRBJ2-7; 9 bases match TRBD1. Germline-derived CDR1 and CDR2 are DFQATT and SNEGSKA (reference sequence). The length of the CDR3 is 13 residues. The CDR3 loop is CRAGGQGGYEQYF. The CDR3 DNA sequence: TGCAGAGCTGGGGGACAGGGAGGCTACGAGCAGTACTTC.

Regarding this clonotype: Being one base from a much bigger clone, this may be a read error. CDR3 residues: CASTPKGRYEQYF. For the CDR3, the DNA is TGTGCCAGCACCCCCAAGGGGCGTTACGAGCAGTACTTC. The gene calls are TRBV12-3 or TRBV12-4 and TRBJ2-7; perhaps TRBD1 as D (5 bases). The CDR3 sequence is 13 residues long. The V end was cut by 7 bases, the J end by 4 bases, with 14 bases between.

Regarding this clonotype: The junction departs from the called germline gene at one end, perhaps through a read error. The CDR3 region has the DNA TGTGCCAGCAGCTATAAGAGAACCTGGGAACTGTTTTTT. Protein product: CASSYKRTWELFF. The chain links TRBV11-2 to TRBJ2-2; D unclear. The germline V gene encodes CDR1 SGHAT and CDR2 FQNNGV. There are 13 residues in the CDR3.

This clonotype occurred a few times. The junction shows a germline mismatch at one end, possibly a read error. This chain connects TRBV6-2 or TRBV6-3 to TRBJ2-7; TRBD2 might be the D (5 bases). CDR1 and CDR2 from the germline V gene are MNHEY and SVGEGT. The CDR3 totals 14 residues. Here the CDR3 DNA reads TGTGCCAGCAGTTCCCAGCGGTCCTCCTACGAGCAGCACTTC. Amino acid sequence: CASSSQRSSYEQHF.

Concerning this clonotype: Because the CDR3 is missing its conserved closing phenylalanine or tryptophan, this is likely a read error. The limits of the CDR3 on the DNA are not certain, so only TCRdb's listed CDR3 is given. The chain recombines TRBV4-1 with TRBJ2-1. The germline CDR1 and CDR2 sequences are MGHRA and YSYEKL. The CDR3 comprises 13 residues, both ends counted. The CDR3 region is CASSQEAINEQFL.

The V and J genes are TRBV5-1 and TRBJ1-1; the D gene is possibly TRBD1 (6 bases). V lost 4 bases and J lost 5, with 15 bases in between. The CDR3 covers 14 residues. Per the germline V gene, CDR1 is SGHRS and CDR2 is YFSETQ. CDR3 sequence reads: CASSPIRGLTEAFF. DNA for the CDR3: TGCGCCAGCAGCCCCATTCGGGGGCTTACTGAAGCTTTCTTT.

In the case of this clonotype: At one end, the junction sequence differs from germline, possibly due to a read error. The V call is TRBV11-2, the J call TRBJ2-3; D is uncertain. This CDR3 comprises 13 residues. Germline V gene sequence: CDR1 SGHAT, CDR2 FQNNGV. The CDR3 DNA sequence: TGTGCCAGCGGCTTTGGCTGGGAAGATACACAGTATTTT. This sequence encodes CASGFGWEDTQYF. The full variable domain, rest sourced from reference TRBV11-2 and TRBJ2-3, is EAGVAQSPRYKIIEKRQSVAFWCNPISGHATLYWYQQILGQGPKLLIQFQNNGVVDDSQLPKDRFSAERLKGVDSTLKIQPAKLEDSAVYLCASGFGWEDTQYFGPGTRLTVL.

This clonotype was counted a few times. Since a much larger clone is just one base distant, this may be a read error. The chain uses TRBV4-3 and TRBJ2-3; TRBD2 is a possible D gene (5 bases). This CDR3 comprises 18 residues. Germline loops: CDR1 LGHNA, CDR2 YSLEER. The DNA for the CDR3 is TGCGCCAACAGCCAAGATGGAGTGTTGTGGAGGAACACAGATACGCAGTATTTT. This encodes CANSQDGVLWRNTDTQYF.

The V gene is TRBV4-1, the J gene TRBJ2-7, with D uncertain. This CDR3 is built from 15 residues. The V end was cut by 4 bases, the J end by 3 bases, with 16 bases between. Per germline, CDR1 MGHRA and CDR2 YSYEKL. CDR3 sequence reads: CASSRDGLRNYEQYF. DNA of the CDR3: TGCGCCAGCAGCCGAGATGGTCTCCGTAACTACGAGCAGTACTTC.

The count of this clonotype is one. Since a much larger clone is just one base distant, this may be a read error. The rearrangement uses TRBV28 and TRBJ1-3; no clear D gene. The germline CDR1 and CDR2 sequences are MDHEN and SYDVKM. This CDR3 comprises 14 residues. The CDR3 region is CASHDVRTGSTIYF. For the CDR3, the DNA is TGTGCCAGCCACGACGTCCGCACTGGAAGCACCATATATTTT.

To note about this clonotype: The final CDR3 position lacks the conserved phenylalanine or tryptophan, pointing to a likely read error. V is TRBV4-3 and J is TRBJ1-4; D is uncertain. This CDR3 region has 15 residues. Germline values: CDR1 LGHNA, CDR2 YSLEER. V lost 7 bases to trimming and J lost 8 bases, with 20 bases between them. CDR3 loop: CASNATPGCSEKLFS. The CDR3 DNA reads TGCGCCAGCAACGCTACCCCCGGGTGCAGCGAAAAACTGTTTTCT.

The V and J genes are TRBV12-5 and TRBJ2-5; tentatively, D is TRBD2 (5 bases). CDR1 is LGHNT and CDR2 is FRNRAP in the germline V gene. Trimming shortened V by 6 bases and J by 5 bases, and 19 bases separated the two germline ends. This CDR3 is built from 15 residues. CDR3 DNA sequence: TGTGCTAGTGGCCCTGGGAGCAGGATACAGGAGACCCAGTACTTC. Encoded protein: CASGPGSRIQETQYF.

This clonotype was counted only a few times. One end of the junction is discordant with germline, which a read error may explain. This chain uses TRBV6-5 with TRBJ2-2; D remains ambiguous. Germline CDR1 reads MNHEY; CDR2 reads SVGAGI. The CDR3 length is 14 residues. The CDR3 here is CDSTLGSNTGELFF. For the CDR3, the DNA is TGTGACAGCACCCTTGGTTCGAACACCGGGGAGCTGTTTTTT.

On this clonotype: Sequence at one end of the junction differs from germline and may be a read error. The genes are TRBV10-2 and TRBJ2-2; 8 bases align to TRBD2. CDR3 length equals 15 residues. Germline lookup yields CDR1 WSHSY and CDR2 SAAADI. The CDR3 loop reads CASIEREILSGELFF. The CDR3 DNA reads TGCGCCAGCATTGAGCGGGAGATATTGTCCGGGGAGCTGTTTTTT.

The genes are TRBV30 and TRBJ1-1; unclear D gene. The V gene lost 0 bases and the J gene lost 1 base, with 6 bases spanning the gap. The germline V gene has CDR1 GTSNPN and CDR2 SVGIG (reference sequence). CDR3 length: 13 residues. CDR3 sequence: CAWSVPGNTEAFF. DNA for the CDR3: TGTGCCTGGAGTGTACCAGGGAACACTGAAGCTTTCTTT.

This clonotype was counted a few times. It may be a read error: a sequence one base away is much more abundant. V usage is TRBV11-3 and J usage is TRBJ2-5, with D tentatively TRBD1 (5 bases). Germline-derived CDR1 and CDR2 are SGHNT and YENEEA. This CDR3 has 13 amino acids. The DNA of the CDR3 is TGTGTCAGCAGCTTCAGGGATCAAGAGACCCAGTACTTC. Translating gives CVSSFRDQETQYF.

As concerns this clonotype: At one of its ends the junction is not consistent with the germline gene, which may arise from a read error. This chain joins TRBV20-1 and TRBJ1-1; D is perhaps TRBD1 (5 bases). The CDR3 has 15 amino acids. Per the germline V gene, CDR1 is DFQATT and CDR2 is SNEGSKA (reference sequence). The CDR3 region is CSASPQYRMNTEALF. In DNA, the CDR3 is TGCAGTGCTAGCCCCCAGTACAGGATGAACACTGAAGCTTTATTT.

Note on this clonotype: This is likely a read error, given that the CDR3 carries no conserved phenylalanine or tryptophan at its end. The chain couples TRBV11-2 to TRBJ2-5; no definite D call. The CDR3 has 14 residues. V lost 10 bases and J 9 bases, leaving 24 bases between the germline ends. Germline values: CDR1 SGHAT, CDR2 FQNNGV. The CDR3 DNA follows: TGTGCCAACAACTTAGATCCCCGGTTTGAGGCCCAGTACTGC. This encodes CANNLDPRFEAQYC.

This chain joins TRBV11-3 and TRBJ2-5, with 9 bases identical to TRBD2. The CDR3 runs to 15 residues. Germline CDR1 and CDR2: SGHNT and YENEEA. V lost 6 bases, J lost 7 bases, and 12 bases stayed unmatched. DNA of the CDR3: TGTGCCAGCAGTCCTGGATTAGCGGGAGCAGGGACCCAGTACTTC. The encoded protein is CASSPGLAGAGTQYF.

A note on this clonotype: It may be a read error: a sequence one base away is much more abundant. The V call is TRBV12-3 or TRBV12-4, the J call TRBJ2-7, with 12 bases identical to TRBD2. The CDR3 sequence is 14 residues long. The CDR3 nucleotides are TGTGTCAGCAGCGAGCTAGCGGGGGGGAGCGAGCAGTACTTC. Encoded protein: CVSSELAGGSEQYF.

This rearrangement joins TRBV18 to TRBJ2-4; 7 bases map to TRBD2. Germline CDR1 reads KGHSH; CDR2 reads LQKENI. This CDR3 is 15 amino acids long. V gave up 2 bases and J gave up 2 bases; unmatched junction bases: 3. The CDR3 is CASSPAGEPKNIQYF. Written as DNA, the CDR3 is TGTGCCAGCTCACCAGCGGGAGAGCCCAAAAACATTCAGTACTTC.

Regarding this clonotype: This clone may be a read error of a much larger clone one base away. The V and J genes are TRBV10-3 and TRBJ1-1; weak D call: TRBD1 (5 bases). This CDR3 is 14 amino acids long. Germline V gene lookup returns CDR1 ENHRY and CDR2 SYGVKD. CDR3 loop: CDISESGPGTEAFF. In DNA, the CDR3 is TGTGACATCAGTGAGTCAGGGCCAGGCACTGAAGCTTTCTTT.

Points on this clonotype: An end of the junction differs from the germline gene, which may be a read error. The CDR3 sequence is CAENQPQYF. The CDR3 nucleotides are TGCGCCGAGAATCAGCCCCAGTATTTC. The chain carries TRBV5-1 and TRBJ1-5; D gene unclear. This CDR3 is 9 amino acids long. Germline V gene sequence: CDR1 SGHRS, CDR2 YFSETQ.

Notes on this clonotype: A much larger clonotype is one base distant, so this may be a read error. This sequence joins TRBV4-2 and TRBJ1-1; D is unresolved. Germline assignment: CDR1 LGHNA and CDR2 YNFKEQ. V shed 2 bases and J shed 4 bases, with 11 bases lying between them. This CDR3 is 14 amino acids long. The CDR3 bases are TGTGCCAGCAGCCAAAACGAGGTCGGCACTGAAGCTTTCTTT. Encoded protein: CASSQNEVGTEAFF.

A note on this clonotype: This may be a read error, as it is one base from a much larger clone. The chain couples TRBV11-2 to TRBJ2-1; perhaps TRBD2 as D (7 bases). The CDR3 extends over 14 amino acids. The germline gives CDR1 SGHAT, CDR2 FQNNGV. The CDR3 loop is CPSSLPGGHNEQFF. Here the CDR3 DNA reads TGTCCCAGCAGCTTACCCGGGGGGCACAATGAGCAGTTCTTC.

With regard to this clonotype: A much larger clone differs from this one at a single base, so this may be a read error. This chain connects TRBV20-1 to TRBJ2-3; 9 bases line up with TRBD1. J lost 3 bases, V lost 7 bases, and 8 bases had no gene match. This CDR3 has 14 residues. Germline V gives CDR1 DFQATT, CDR2 SNEGSKA (reference sequence). The CDR3 coding sequence is TGCAGTGGCTTGGGACAGGGTTGGACAGATACGCAGTATTTT. Its translation is CSGLGQGWTDTQYF.